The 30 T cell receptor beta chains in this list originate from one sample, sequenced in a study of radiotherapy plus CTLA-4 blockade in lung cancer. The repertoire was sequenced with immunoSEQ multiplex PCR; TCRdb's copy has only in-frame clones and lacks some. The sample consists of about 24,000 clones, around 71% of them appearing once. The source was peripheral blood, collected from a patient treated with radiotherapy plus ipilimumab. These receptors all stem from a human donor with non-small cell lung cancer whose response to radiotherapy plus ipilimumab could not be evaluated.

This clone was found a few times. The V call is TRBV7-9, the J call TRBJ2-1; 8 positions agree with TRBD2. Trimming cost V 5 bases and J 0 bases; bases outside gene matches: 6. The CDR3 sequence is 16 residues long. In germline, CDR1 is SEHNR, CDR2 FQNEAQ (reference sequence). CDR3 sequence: CASSPIAGISYNEQFF. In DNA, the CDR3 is TGTGCCAGCAGCCCTATAGCGGGGATCTCCTACAATGAGCAGTTCTTC.

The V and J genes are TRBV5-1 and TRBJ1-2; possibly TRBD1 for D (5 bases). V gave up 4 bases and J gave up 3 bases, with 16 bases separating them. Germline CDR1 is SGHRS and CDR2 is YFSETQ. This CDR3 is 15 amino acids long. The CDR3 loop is CASSPDTGRDYGYTF. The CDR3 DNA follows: TGCGCCAGCAGCCCTGACACAGGAAGGGACTATGGCTACACCTTC.

CDR3 sequence: CAISEFRGEGSYNEQFF. In DNA form, the CDR3 reads TGTGCCATCAGTGAGTTCCGGGGGGAAGGCTCCTACAATGAGCAGTTCTTC. J is TRBJ2-1 and V is TRBV10-3; TRBD2 matches at 7 bases. CDR3 length equals 17 residues. Germline CDR1 is ENHRY and CDR2 is SYGVKD. Germline trimming cut 1 base from V and 0 bases from J; bases unmatched to any gene: 6.

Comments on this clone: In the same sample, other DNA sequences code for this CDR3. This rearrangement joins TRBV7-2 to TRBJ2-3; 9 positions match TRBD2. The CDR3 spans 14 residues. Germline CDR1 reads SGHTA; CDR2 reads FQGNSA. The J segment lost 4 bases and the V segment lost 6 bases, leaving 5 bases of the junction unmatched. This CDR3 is CASSLRLAADTQYF. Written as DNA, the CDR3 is TGTGCCAGCAGTTTAAGACTAGCGGCAGATACGCAGTATTTT.

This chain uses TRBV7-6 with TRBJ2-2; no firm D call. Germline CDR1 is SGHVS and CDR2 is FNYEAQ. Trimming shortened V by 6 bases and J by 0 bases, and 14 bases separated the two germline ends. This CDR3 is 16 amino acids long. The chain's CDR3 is CASRPNPSANTGELFF. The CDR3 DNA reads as TGTGCCAGCAGACCTAACCCATCGGCGAACACCGGGGAGCTGTTTTTT. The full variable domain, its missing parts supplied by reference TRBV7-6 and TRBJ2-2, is GAGVSQSPRYKVTKRGQDVALRCDPISGHVSLYWYRQALGQGPEFLTYFNYEAQQDKSGLPNDRFSAERPEGSISTLTIQRTEQRDSAMYRCASRPNPSANTGELFFGEGSRLTVL.

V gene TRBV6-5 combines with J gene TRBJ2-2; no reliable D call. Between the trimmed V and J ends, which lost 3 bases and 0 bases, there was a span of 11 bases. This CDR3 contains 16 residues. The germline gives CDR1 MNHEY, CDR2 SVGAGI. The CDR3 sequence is CASSYNRYANTGELFF. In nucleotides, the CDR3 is TGTGCCAGCAGTTATAACCGGTACGCGAACACCGGGGAGCTGTTTTTT.

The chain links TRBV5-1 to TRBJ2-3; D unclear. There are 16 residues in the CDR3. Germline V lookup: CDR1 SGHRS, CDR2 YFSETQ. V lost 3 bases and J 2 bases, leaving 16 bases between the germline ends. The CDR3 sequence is CASSSEPELPTDTQYF. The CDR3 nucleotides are TGCGCCAGCAGCTCCGAACCCGAACTCCCCACAGATACGCAGTATTTT. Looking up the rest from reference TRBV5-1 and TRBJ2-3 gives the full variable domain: KAGVTQTPRYLIKTRGQQVTLSCSPISGHRSVSWYQQTPGQGLQFLFEYFSETQRNKGNFPGRFSGRQFSNSRSEMNVSTLELGDSALYLCASSSEPELPTDTQYFGPGTRLTVL.

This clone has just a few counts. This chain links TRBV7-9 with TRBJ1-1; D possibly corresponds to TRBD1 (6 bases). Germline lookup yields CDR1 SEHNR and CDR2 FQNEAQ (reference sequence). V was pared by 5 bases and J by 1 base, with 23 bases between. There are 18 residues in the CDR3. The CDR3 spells CASSARRQAGAPNTEAFF. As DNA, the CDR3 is TGTGCCAGCAGCGCAAGGCGACAGGCGGGAGCGCCGAACACTGAAGCTTTCTTT.

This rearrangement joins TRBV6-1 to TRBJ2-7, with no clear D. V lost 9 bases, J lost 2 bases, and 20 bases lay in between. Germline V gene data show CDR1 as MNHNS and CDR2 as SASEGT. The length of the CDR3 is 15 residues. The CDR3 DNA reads TGTGCCAGTTATTCGGTCACTCCTCCCACCTACGAGCAGTACTTC. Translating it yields CASYSVTPPTYEQYF.

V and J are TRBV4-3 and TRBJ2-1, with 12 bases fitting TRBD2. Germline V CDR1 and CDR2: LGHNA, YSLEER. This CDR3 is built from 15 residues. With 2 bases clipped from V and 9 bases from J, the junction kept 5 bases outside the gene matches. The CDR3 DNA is TGCGCCAGCAGCCAACCGGGACTAGCGGGTAGTGAGCAGTTCTTC. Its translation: CASSQPGLAGSEQFF.

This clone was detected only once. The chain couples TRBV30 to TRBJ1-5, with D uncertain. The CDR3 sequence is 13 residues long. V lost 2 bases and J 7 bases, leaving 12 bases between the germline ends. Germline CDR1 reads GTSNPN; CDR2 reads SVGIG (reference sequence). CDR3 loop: CAWSLSFSQPQHF. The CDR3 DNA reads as TGTGCCTGGAGTCTAAGTTTTAGCCAGCCCCAGCATTTT.

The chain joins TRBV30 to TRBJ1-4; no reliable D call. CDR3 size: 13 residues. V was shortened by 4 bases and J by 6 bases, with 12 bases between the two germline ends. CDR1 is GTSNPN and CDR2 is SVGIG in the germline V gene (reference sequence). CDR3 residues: CAWNMGRDEKLFF. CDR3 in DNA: TGTGCCTGGAACATGGGGAGGGATGAAAAACTGTTTTTT.

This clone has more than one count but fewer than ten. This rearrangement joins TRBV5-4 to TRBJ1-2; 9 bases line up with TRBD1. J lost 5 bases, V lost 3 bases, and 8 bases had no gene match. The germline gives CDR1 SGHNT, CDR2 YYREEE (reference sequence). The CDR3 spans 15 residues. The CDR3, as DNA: TGTGCCAGCAGCTCTGGACAGGGGTTATGGTATGGCTACACCTTC. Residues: CASSSGQGLWYGYTF.

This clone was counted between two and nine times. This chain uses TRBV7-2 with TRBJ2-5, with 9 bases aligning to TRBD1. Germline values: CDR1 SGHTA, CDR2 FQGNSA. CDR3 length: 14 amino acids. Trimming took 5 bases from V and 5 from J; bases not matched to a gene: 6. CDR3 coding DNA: TGTGCCAGCAGCATGGACAGGGGTGGGGAGACCCAGTACTTC. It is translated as CASSMDRGGETQYF.

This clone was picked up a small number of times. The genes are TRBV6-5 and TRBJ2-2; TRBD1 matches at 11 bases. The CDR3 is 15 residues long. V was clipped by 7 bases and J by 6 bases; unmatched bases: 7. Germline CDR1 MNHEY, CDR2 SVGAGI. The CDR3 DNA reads TGTGCCAGCACTAGGACAGGGGGCGATGCCGGGGAGCTGTTTTTT. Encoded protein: CASTRTGGDAGELFF.

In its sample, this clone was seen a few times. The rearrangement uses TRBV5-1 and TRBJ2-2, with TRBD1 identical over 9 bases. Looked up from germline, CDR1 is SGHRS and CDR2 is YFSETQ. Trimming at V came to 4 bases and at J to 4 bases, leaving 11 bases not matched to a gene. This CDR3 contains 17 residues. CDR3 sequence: CASSAAIGTGPTGELFF. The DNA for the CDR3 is TGCGCCAGCAGCGCGGCGATCGGGACAGGGCCCACCGGGGAGCTGTTTTTT.

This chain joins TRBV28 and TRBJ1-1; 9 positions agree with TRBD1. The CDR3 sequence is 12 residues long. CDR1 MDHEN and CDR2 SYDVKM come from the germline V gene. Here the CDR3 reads CAGGQGNTEAFF. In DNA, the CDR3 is TGTGCGGGGGGACAGGGTAACACTGAAGCTTTCTTT.

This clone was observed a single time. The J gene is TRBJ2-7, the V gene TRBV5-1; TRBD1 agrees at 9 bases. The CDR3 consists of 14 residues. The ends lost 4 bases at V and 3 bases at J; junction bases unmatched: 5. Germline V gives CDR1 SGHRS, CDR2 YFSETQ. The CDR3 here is CASSPGTGHYEQYF. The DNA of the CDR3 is TGCGCCAGCAGCCCCGGGACAGGGCACTACGAGCAGTACTTC.

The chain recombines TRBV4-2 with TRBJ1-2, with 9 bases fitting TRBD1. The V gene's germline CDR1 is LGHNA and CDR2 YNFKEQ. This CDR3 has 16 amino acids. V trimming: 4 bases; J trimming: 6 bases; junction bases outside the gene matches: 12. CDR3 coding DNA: TGTGCCAGCAGCCTCGCGACGACCGGACAGGGGAATGGCTACACCTTC. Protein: CASSLATTGQGNGYTF.

CDR3 bases: TGCGCCAGCAGCCAAGAGATGGCCCGCCGGCAGTTCTTC. As protein: CASSQEMARRQFF. V usage is TRBV4-3 and J usage is TRBJ2-1; D gene ambiguous. The CDR3 contains 13 residues. Germline V gene lookup returns CDR1 LGHNA and CDR2 YSLEER. The V and J ends lost 0 bases and 12 bases respectively, with 12 bases between them.

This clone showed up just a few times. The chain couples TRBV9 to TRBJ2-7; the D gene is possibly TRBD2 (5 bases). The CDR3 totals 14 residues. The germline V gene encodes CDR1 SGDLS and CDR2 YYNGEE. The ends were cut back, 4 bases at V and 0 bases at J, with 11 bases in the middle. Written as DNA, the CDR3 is TGTGCCAGCAGCCCCCGACGGGACTCCTACGAGCAGTACTTC. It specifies CASSPRRDSYEQYF.

DNA of the CDR3: TGTGCCAGCAGCTCTAGTGGGGGGGCGTACAATGAGCAGTTCTTC. This encodes CASSSSGGAYNEQFF. The V and J genes are TRBV7-3 and TRBJ2-1, with D possibly being TRBD2 (7 bases). The CDR3 sequence is 15 residues long. Per the germline V gene, CDR1 is SGHTA and CDR2 is FQGTGA. V was clipped by 4 bases and J by 4 bases, with 14 bases between them.

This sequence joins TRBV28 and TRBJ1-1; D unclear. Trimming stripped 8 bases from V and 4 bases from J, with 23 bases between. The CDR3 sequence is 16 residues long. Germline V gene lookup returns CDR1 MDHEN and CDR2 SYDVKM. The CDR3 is CASYPWAVNAGTEAFF. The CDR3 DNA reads TGTGCCAGCTACCCATGGGCAGTTAACGCGGGCACTGAAGCTTTCTTT.

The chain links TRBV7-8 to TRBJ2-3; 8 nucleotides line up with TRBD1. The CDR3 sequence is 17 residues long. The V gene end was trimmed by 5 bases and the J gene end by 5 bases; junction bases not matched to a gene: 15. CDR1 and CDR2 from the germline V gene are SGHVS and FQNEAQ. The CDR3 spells CASSPSPGRQGRDTQYF. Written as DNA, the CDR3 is TGTGCCAGCAGCCCCAGCCCCGGACGACAGGGGAGAGATACGCAGTATTTT.

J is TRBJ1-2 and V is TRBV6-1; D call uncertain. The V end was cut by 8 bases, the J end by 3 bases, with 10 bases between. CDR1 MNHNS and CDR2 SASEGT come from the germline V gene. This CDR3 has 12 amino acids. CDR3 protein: CASGGHDYGYTF. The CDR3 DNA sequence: TGTGCCAGCGGCGGCCACGACTATGGCTACACCTTC.

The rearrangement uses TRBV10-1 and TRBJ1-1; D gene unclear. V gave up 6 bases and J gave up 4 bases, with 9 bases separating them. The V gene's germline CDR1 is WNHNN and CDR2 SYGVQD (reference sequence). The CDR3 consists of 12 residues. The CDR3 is CASSAGVTEAFF. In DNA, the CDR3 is TGCGCCAGCAGCGCCGGTGTCACTGAAGCTTTCTTT.

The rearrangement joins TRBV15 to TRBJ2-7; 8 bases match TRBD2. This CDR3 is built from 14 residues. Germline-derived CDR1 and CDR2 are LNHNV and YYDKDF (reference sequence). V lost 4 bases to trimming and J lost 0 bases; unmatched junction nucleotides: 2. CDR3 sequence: CATSKTSGSYEQYF. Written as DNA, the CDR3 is TGTGCCACCAGCAAAACTAGCGGCTCCTACGAGCAGTACTTC.

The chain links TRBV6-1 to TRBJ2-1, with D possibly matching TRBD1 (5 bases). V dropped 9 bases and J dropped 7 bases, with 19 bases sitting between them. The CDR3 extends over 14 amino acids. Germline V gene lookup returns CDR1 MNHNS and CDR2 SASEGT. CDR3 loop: CASRPFSGLNEQFF. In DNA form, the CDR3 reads TGTGCCAGTAGGCCTTTTTCAGGGTTGAATGAGCAGTTCTTC.

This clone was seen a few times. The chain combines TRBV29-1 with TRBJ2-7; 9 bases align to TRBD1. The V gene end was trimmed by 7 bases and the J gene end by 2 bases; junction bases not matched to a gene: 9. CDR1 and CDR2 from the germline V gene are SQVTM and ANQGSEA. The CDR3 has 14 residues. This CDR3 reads CSAQPGTGPYEQYF. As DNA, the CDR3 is TGCAGCGCTCAACCCGGGACAGGGCCCTACGAGCAGTACTTC.

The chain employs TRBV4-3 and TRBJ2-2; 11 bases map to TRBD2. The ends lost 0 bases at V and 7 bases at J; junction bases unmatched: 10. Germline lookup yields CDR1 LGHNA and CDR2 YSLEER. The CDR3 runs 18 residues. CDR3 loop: CASSQEVIGTSGLGELFF. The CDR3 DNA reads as TGCGCCAGCAGCCAAGAGGTAATCGGGACTAGCGGCCTCGGGGAGCTGTTTTTT.